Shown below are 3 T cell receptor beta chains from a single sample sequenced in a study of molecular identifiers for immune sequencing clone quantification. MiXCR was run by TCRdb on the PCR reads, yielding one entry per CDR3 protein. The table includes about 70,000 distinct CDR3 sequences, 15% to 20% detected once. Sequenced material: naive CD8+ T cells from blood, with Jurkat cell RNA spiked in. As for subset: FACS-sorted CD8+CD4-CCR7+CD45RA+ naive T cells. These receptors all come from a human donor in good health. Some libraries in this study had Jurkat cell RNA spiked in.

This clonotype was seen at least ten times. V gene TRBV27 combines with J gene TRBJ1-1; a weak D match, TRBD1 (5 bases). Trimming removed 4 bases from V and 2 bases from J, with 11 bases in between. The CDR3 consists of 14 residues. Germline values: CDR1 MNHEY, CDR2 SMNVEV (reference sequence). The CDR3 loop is CASSWTRVNTEAFF. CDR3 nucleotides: TGTGCCAGCAGTTGGACCAGGGTTAACACTGAAGCTTTCTTT.

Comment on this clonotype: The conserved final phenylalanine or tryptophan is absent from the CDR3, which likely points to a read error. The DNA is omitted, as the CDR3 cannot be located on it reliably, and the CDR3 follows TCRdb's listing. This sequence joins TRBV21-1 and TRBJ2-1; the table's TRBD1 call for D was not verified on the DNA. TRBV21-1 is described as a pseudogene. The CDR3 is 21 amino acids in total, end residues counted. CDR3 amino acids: CASSKLVRDRDFAGRVVEQFL.

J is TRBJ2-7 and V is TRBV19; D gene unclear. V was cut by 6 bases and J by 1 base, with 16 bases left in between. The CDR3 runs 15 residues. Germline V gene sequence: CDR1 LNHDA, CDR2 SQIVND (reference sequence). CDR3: CASSSSGAVSYEQYF. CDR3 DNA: TGTGCCAGTAGCTCTTCGGGTGCAGTTTCCTACGAGCAGTACTTC. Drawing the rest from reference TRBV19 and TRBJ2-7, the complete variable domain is DGGITQSPKYLFRKEGQNVTLSCEQNLNHDAMYWYRQDPGQGLRLIYYSQIVNDFQKGDIAEGYSVSREKKESFPLTVTSAQKNPTAFYLCASSSSGAVSYEQYFGPGTRLTVT.